This paragraph covers one T cell receptor beta chain sequence. V was trimmed by 10 bases and J by 1 base, leaving 17 bases between them. Germline loops: CDR1 MDHEN, CDR2 SYDVKM. This CDR3 is 16 amino acids long. The sample belongs to a study of blood T cell repertoires in COVID-19. Study-level background: Samples came from the United States, Italy and Spain, spanning acute and convalescent COVID-19. From T cells, B-cell-depleted T cells, or PBMCs came the material, which was cDNA or gDNA.

As originally analysed: The assay estimated nucleated cells by amplifying reference gene primers. The data were produced by immunoSEQ multiplex PCR, yet TCRdb's version contains in-frame clones alone and is incomplete. The V and J calls and clone size come from that table; D and trimming were worked out from the DNA. Of 35,000 to 50,000 clones listed, 70% to 90% are singletons. This receptor was obtained from a human donor in a cohort sampled during active COVID-19. The sample was peripheral blood. The V gene is TRBV28, the J gene TRBJ1-6; D is perhaps TRBD1 (5 bases). CDR3 in amino acids: CATQGWGGSYNSPLHF. The CDR3 DNA reads as TGTGCCACCCAGGGTTGGGGGGGGTCCTATAATTCACCCCTCCACTTT.